What follows is one TCR beta chain and its context. TCRdb keeps only in-frame clones here, not all; method: immunoSEQ multiplex PCR. Of just over 90,000 clones in the sample, 90% were seen once. The entry originates in a study of blood T cell repertoires in COVID-19. Study background: Sample material is recorded as cDNA or gDNA derived from T cells, B-cell-depleted T cells, or PBMCs.

The germline V gene has CDR1 SGHKS and CDR2 YYEKEE (reference sequence). V lost 2 bases, J lost 4 bases, and 9 bases lay in between. CDR3 size: 13 residues. The origin of this receptor is a human donor with active COVID-19. The donor label of this sample is uncertain. The chain combines TRBV5-5 with TRBJ1-1; D remains ambiguous. Sequencing used peripheral blood. The CDR3 is CASSFTAVTEAFF. CDR3 DNA sequence: TGTGCCAGCAGCTTTACGGCGGTCACTGAAGCTTTCTTT.